This TCR beta chain was recovered during a study of cytomegalovirus exposure and HLA in healthy donors. General observations from the study: Most of the TCR beta V segments (in an earlier analysis) were productive either about 90% or about 30% of the time. One later analysis reportedly identified an Asian-associated ancestry cluster that showed fewer N-insertions than the roughly 640-donor mean.

The CDR3 length is 14 residues. J was trimmed by 5 bases and V by 4 bases; bases with no gene match: 8. Per germline, CDR1 SGHDN and CDR2 FVKESK. The table lists this clone with a few counts. The antigen remains unidentified. The primer mix had 60 Vbeta and 13 Jbeta primers. The protocol was immunoSEQ multiplex PCR, while the TCRdb copy is restricted to in-frame clones and leaves out a portion. The sample yields under 120,000 clones, roughly 69% seen once. The sample taken for sequencing was PBMCs. The receptor comes from a man aged 30-40 years in good health and CMV-seropositive. The chain couples TRBV14 to TRBJ2-7; 7 positions match TRBD1. The CDR3 DNA is TGTGCCAGCAGCCCTACCCGGACAGGTAACGAGCAGTACTTC. Translated: CASSPTRTGNEQYF.